The 5 T cell receptor beta chains listed next were all sequenced from one sample in a study of blood T cells in healthy people across ages. Combining a sample-barcoded 5' primer with a J-beta primer mix, a second PCR ran for roughly 7 to 12 cycles. MiXCR, run by TCRdb on the 5' RACE reads, gives a single entry per CDR3 protein. The sample carries around 1,000,000 distinct CDR3 sequences, almost 25% recorded once. This same sample was also taken into another study, of T cells of mothers and their children.

The sample taken for sequencing was blood. All receptors derive from a girl aged 2 to 9 in good health.

The CDR3 DNA follows: TGCGCCAGCAGCCAGGTGACTAGCGGGGAGGATGAGCAGTTCTTC. It specifies CASSQVTSGEDEQFF. The chain employs TRBV4-1 and TRBJ2-5; TRBD2 matches at 11 bases. The J call is in doubt because the DNA end fits TRBJ2-1 better. Germline V lookup: CDR1 MGHRA, CDR2 YSYEKL. CDR3 length equals 15 residues.

This clonotype was seen a handful of times. The chain carries TRBV4-3 and TRBJ1-6; no clear D. This CDR3 has 15 amino acids. V gave up 1 base and J gave up 10 bases, with 14 bases separating them. Germline V gene lookup returns CDR1 LGHNA and CDR2 YSLEER. This CDR3 reads CASSQGTEVLSPLHF. The CDR3 DNA follows: TGCGCCAGCAGCCAAGGAACAGAGGTACTCTCACCCCTCCACTTT.

The table lists this clonotype with a few counts. The V and J genes are TRBV7-2 and TRBJ2-5; 9 positions agree with TRBD1. The end of the DNA is better explained by TRBJ2-7, so the J call may be wrong. CDR3 length equals 14 residues. Germline V gene sequence: CDR1 SGHTA, CDR2 FQGNSA. This CDR3 reads CASSFLTGGYEQYF. As DNA, the CDR3 is TGTGCCAGCAGCTTTTTGACAGGGGGCTACGAGCAGTACTTC.

The chain couples TRBV7-6 to TRBJ1-1; D not certain. This CDR3 is 12 amino acids long. Germline CDR1 reads SGHVS; CDR2 reads FNYEAQ. With 5 bases removed from V and 9 bases from J, the gap between germline ends came to 13 bases. CDR3 nucleotide sequence: TGTGCCAGCAGCCCTCAACCGCTTAAAGCTTTCTTT. Its translation is CASSPQPLKAFF.

This clonotype was seen more than once but under ten times. The chain combines TRBV5-5 with TRBJ2-1; 8 bases are a match to TRBD2. This CDR3 region has 16 residues. Germline CDR1 and CDR2: SGHKS and YYEKEE (reference sequence). The ends lost 4 bases at V and 0 bases at J; junction bases unmatched: 6. CDR3 DNA: TGTGCCAGCAGCATTAGCGGGGTGAGCTCCTACAATGAGCAGTTCTTC. This codes for CASSISGVSSYNEQFF.